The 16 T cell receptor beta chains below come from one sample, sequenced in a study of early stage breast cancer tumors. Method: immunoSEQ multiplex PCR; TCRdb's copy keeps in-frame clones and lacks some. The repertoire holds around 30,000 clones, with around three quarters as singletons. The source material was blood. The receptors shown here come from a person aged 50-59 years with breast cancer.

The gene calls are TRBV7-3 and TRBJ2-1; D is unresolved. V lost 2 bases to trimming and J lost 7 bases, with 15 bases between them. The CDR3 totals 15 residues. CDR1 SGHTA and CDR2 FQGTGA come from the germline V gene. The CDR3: CASSLSAGPLNEQFF. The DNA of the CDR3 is TGTGCCAGCAGCTTATCGGCAGGCCCATTGAATGAGCAGTTCTTC.

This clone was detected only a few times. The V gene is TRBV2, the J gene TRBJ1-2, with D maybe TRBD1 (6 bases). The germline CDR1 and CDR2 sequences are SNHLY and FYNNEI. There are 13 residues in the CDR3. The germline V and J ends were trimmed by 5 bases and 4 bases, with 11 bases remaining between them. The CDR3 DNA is TGTGCCAGCAGTCCCGAAGGGGGCTATGGCTACACCTTC. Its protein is CASSPEGGYGYTF.

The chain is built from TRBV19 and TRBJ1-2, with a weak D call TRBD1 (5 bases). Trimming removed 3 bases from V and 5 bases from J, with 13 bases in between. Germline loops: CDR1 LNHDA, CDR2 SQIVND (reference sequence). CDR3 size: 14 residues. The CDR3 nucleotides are TGTGCCAGTAGTATGTATTCCAGGGAGTATGGCTACACCTTC. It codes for CASSMYSREYGYTF.

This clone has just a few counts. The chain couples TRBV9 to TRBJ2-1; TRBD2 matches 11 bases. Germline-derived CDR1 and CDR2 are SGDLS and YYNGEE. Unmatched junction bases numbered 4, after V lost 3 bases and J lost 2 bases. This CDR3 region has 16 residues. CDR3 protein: CASSALLAGAYNEQFF. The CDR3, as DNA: TGTGCCAGCAGCGCACTACTAGCGGGGGCCTACAATGAGCAGTTCTTC.

The CDR3 sequence is CASGKNKGNTGELFF. In nucleotides, the CDR3 is TGCGCCAGCGGCAAGAACAAAGGCAACACCGGGGAGCTGTTTTTT. The rearrangement joins TRBV4-1 to TRBJ2-2; D remains unclear. The CDR3 has 15 amino acids. CDR1 MGHRA and CDR2 YSYEKL come from the germline V gene. The germline V and J ends were trimmed by 8 bases and 2 bases, with 15 bases remaining between them.

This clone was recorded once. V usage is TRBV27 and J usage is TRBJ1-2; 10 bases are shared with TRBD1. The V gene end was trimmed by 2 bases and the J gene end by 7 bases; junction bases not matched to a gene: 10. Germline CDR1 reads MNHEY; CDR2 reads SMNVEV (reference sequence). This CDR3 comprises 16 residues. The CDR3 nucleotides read TGTGCCAGCAGTTTAAGGATCGGACAGGGGGAGGGTGGCTACACCTTC. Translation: CASSLRIGQGEGGYTF.

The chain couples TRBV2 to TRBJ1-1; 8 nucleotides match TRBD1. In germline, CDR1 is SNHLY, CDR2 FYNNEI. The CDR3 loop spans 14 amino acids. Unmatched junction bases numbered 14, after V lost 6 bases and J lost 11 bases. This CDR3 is CASRAAGTGVGAFF. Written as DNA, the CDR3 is TGTGCCAGCAGAGCTGCCGGGACAGGTGTCGGGGCTTTCTTT.

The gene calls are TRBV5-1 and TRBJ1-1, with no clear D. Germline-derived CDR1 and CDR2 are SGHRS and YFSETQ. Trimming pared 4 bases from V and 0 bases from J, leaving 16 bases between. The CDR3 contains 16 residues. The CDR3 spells CASSPGPRPMNTEAFF. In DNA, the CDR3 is TGCGCCAGCAGCCCGGGTCCGCGACCGATGAACACTGAAGCTTTCTTT.

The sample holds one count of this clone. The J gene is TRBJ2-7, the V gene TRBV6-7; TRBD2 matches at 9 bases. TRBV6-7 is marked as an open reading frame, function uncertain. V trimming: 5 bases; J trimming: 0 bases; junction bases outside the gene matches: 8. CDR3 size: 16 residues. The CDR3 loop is CASSTRLAVCSYEQYF. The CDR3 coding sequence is TGTGCCAGCAGTACGAGACTAGCGGTGTGCTCCTACGAGCAGTACTTC.

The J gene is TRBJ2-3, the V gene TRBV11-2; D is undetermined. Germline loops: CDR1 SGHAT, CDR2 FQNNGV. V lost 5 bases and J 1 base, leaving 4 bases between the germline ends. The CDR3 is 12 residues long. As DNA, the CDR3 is TGTGCCAGCAGCCCCGGCACAGATACGCAGTATTTT. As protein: CASSPGTDTQYF.

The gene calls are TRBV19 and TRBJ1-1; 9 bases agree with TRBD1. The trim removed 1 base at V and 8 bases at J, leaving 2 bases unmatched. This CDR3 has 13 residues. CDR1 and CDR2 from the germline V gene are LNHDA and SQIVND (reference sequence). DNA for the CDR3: TGTGCCAGTAGTATAGTGGGACAGGGCGAAGCTTTCTTT. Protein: CASSIVGQGEAFF.

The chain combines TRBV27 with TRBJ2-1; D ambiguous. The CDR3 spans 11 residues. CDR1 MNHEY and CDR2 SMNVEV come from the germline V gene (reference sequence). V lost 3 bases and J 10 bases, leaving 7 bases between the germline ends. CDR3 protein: CASSFPNEQFF. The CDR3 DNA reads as TGTGCCAGCAGTTTCCCCAACGAGCAGTTCTTC.

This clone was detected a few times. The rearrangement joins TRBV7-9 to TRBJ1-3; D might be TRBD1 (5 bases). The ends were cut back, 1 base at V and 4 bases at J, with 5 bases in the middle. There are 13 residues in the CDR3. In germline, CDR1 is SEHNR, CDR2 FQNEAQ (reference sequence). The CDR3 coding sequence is TGTGCCAGCAGCTTAGACAGGGGAAACACCATATATTTT. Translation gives CASSLDRGNTIYF.

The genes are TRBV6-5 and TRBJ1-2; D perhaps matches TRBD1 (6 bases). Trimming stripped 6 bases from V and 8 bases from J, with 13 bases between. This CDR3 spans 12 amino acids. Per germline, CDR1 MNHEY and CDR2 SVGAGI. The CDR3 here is CASRWGLTGYTF. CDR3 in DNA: TGTGCCAGCAGGTGGGGGCTGACGGGCTACACCTTC.

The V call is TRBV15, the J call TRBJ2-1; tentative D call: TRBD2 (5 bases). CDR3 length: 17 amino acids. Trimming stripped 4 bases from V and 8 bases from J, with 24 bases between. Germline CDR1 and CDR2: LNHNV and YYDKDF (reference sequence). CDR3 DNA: TGTGCCACCAGCACTCGATTTGCGGGCCGACTACCCGATGAGCAGTTCTTC. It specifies CATSTRFAGRLPDEQFF.

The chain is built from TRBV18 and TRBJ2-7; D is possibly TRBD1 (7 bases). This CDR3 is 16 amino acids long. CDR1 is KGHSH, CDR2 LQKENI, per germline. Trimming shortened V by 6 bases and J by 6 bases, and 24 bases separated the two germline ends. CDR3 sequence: CASSRQGLDVLGEQYF. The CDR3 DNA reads TGTGCCAGCTCCAGACAGGGACTTGACGTCCTCGGCGAGCAGTACTTC. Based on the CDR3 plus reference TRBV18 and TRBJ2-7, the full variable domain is NAGVMQNPRHLVRRRGQEARLRCSPMKGHSHVYWYRQLPEEGLKFMVYLQKENIIDESGMPKERFSAEFPKEGPSILRIQQVVRGDSAAYFCASSRQGLDVLGEQYFGPGTRLTVT.